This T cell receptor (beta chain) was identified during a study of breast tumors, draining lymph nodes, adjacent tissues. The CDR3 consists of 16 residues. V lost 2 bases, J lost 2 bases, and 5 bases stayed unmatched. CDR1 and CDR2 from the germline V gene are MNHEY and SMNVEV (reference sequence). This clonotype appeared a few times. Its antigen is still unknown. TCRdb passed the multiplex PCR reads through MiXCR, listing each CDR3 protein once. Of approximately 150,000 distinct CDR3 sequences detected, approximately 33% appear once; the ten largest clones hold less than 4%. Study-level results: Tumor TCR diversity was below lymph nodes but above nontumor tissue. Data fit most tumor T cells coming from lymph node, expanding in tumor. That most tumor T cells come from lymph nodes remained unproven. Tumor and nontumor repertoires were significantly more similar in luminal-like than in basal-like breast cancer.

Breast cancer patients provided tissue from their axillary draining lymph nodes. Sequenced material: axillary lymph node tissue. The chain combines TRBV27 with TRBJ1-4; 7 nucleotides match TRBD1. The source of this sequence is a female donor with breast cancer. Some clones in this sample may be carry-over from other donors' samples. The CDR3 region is CASSLTGVATNEKLFF. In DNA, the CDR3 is TGTGCCAGCAGTTTAACAGGGGTTGCGACTAATGAAAAACTGTTTTTT.